This note documents a single T cell receptor beta chain sequence. What this receptor recognizes is not known. No much larger clonotype is one base removed from it; base qualities were not supplied. The data derive from a study of blood T cell repertoires in COVID-19 (TCRdb year 2020). For context, the study as a whole: The collaborator samples originated in the United States, Italy and Spain and spanned the acute and convalescent phases of COVID-19. The prospective study material was composed of cDNA or gDNA derived from T cells, B-cell-depleted T cells, or PBMCs. Subjects who had been exposed to COVID-19, were actively infected with it, or had recovered from it provided the deeply sampled blood TCRbeta repertoires that made up the dataset. The repertoires were released in a freely available public database meant as a resource for research on the immune response to SARS-CoV-2. Samples were obtained from the ongoing ImmuneRACE study (first 160 participants) and from over 1,000 subjects provided by 6 global collaborators. Nearly every sample came with metadata listing a de-identified subject ID, COVID-19 status, age in years and sex. Where available, HLA class I and class II types were taken from metadata supplied by the sample provider and were not determined by assay-based typing.

TCRbeta CDR3 regions were amplified from genomic DNA by means of the immunoSEQ Assay, a bias-controlled multiplex PCR. The authors' analysis ran thus. Within the assay, amplification of reference gene primers was used to estimate how many nucleated cells each sample contained. To quantify the absolute abundance of each unique TCRbeta CDR3 rearrangement, sequence reads were collapsed and filtered. For each sample, productive Simpson clonality was calculated as the square root of Simpson's diversity index across productive rearrangements. Drawn from immuneACCESS, this table holds only the in-frame rearrangements with V and J called that TCRdb kept. Clones are partly lost; checked studies trace under half to an unresolved V gene and leave the rest unexplained. V and J calls and clone size come straight from that table; D and trimming were deduced from the DNA. The sample table contains fewer than 40,000 clones; only one count was recorded for 80% of them. The ten largest make up under 35% of the sample.

Reading the germline V gene gives CDR1 LGHNA and CDR2 YSLEER. V is shortened by 0 bases, J by 9 bases, and the region joining them spans 15 bases. Its CDR3 holds 14 amino acids, cysteine through phenylalanine. Only the CDR3 portion is preserved as DNA: 42 bases, with reading frame beginning at the first base. Each collaborating institution followed its own protocols to collect whole blood in K2EDTA tubes. Collaborator samples were shipped for TCRbeta analysis as frozen whole blood, isolated PBMCs, or DNA extracted from either sample type. Overall study outcomes, separate from this receptor: Clinical and demographic metadata were provided uncurated, with the amount varying by source and participant.

The sequence was collected from a man older than 75 with acute or convalescent COVID-19. Material for sequencing was peripheral blood. The chain links TRBV4-3 with TRBJ2-7; the D gene cannot be resolved reliably. For the CDR3, the sequence is CASSQDFGSAGQYF. The DNA sequence reads TGCGCCAGCAGCCAAGACTTCGGGTCCGCCGGGCAGTACTTC.